This entry features one T cell receptor (beta chain) sequence. Its antigen is unknown. Per the germline V gene, CDR1 is SEHNR and CDR2 is FQNEAQ (reference sequence). The CDR3 is 13 amino acids. Trimming removed 4 bases at V and 3 bases at J, with 10 bases between. Sequencing was done on patients that had shown CD8+CD57+ cell expansion by flow cytometry. Severe acquired aplastic anemia was diagnosed in all patients. No therapy had been given to the patients at the time of blood sampling. The data derive from a study of CD8+CD57+ T cells in acquired aplastic anemia. On the study more broadly: DNA recovered from sorted CD4+ and CD8+ cells had a mean of about 3.5 ug.

Genomic DNA acted as the template from which TCR beta VDJ combination and CDR3 sequence profiling were carried out. In TCRdb, the reads were re-called with MiXCR into one record per CDR3 protein. The data show around 200,000 distinct CDR3 sequences, roughly half seen once. General study results and limits: Patients versus controls showed no significant CD8+ Simpson's diversity difference.

The rearrangement joins TRBV7-9 to TRBJ2-7, with D uncertain. The TCR originated in a human donor with aplastic anemia. What was sequenced was sorted CD4+, CD8+, or CD8+CD57+ T cells (not recorded which) from PBMCs. In nucleotides, the CDR3 is TGTGCCAGCAGCTCTTCCGCCGGCTACGAGCAGTACTTC. Translated: CASSSSAGYEQYF. Filled out from reference TRBV7-9 and TRBJ2-7, the complete variable domain reads DTGVSQNPRHKITKRGQNVTFRCDPISEHNRLYWYRQTLGQGPEFLTYFQNEAQLEKSRLLSDRFSAERPKGSFSTLEIQRTEQGDSAMYLCASSSSAGYEQYFGPGTRLTVT.